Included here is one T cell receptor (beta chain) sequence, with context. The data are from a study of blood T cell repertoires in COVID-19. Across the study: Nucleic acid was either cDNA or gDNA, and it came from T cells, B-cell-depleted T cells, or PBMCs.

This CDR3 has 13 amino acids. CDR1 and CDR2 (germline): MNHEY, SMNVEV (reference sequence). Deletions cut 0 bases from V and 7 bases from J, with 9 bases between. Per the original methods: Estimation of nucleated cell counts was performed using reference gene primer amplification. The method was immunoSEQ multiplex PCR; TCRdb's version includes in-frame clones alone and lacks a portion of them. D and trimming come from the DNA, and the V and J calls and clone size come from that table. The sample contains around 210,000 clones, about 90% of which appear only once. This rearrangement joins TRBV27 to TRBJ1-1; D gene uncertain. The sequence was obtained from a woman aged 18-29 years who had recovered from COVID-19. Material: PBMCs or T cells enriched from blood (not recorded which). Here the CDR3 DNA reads TGTGCCAGCAGTTTATCGCGGGCGGGTGAAGCTTTCTTT. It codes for CASSLSRAGEAFF.